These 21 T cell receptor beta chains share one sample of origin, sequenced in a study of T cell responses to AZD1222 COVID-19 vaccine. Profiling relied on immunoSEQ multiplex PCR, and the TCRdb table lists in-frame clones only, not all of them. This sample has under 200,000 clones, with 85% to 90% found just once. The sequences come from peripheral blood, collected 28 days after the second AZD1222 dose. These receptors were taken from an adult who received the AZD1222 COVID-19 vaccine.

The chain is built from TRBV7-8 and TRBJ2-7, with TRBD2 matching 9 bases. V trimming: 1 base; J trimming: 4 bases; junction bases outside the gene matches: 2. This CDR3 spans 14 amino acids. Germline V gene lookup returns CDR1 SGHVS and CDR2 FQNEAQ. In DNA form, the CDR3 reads TGTGCCAGCAGCTTAGGCGGGAGGGTATACGAGCAGTACTTC. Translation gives CASSLGGRVYEQYF.

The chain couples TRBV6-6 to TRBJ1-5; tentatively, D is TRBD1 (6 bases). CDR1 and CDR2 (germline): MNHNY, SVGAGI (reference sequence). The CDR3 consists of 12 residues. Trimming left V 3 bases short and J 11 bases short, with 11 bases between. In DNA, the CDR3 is TGTGCCAGCAGTTATGGGGCAGGGGCCCAGCATTTT. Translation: CASSYGAGAQHF.

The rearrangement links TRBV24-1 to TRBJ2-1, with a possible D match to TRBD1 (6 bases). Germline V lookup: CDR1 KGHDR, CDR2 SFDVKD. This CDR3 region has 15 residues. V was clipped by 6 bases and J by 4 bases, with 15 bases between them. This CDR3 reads CATSRSGAQYNEQFF. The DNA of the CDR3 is TGTGCCACCAGTCGTTCAGGGGCGCAATACAATGAGCAGTTCTTC.

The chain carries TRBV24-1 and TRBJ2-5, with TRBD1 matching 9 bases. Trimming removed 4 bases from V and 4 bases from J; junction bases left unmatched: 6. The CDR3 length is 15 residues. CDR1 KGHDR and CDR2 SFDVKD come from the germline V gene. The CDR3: CATSEIPGQGETQYF. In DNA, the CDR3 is TGTGCCACCAGTGAGATCCCGGGACAGGGAGAGACCCAGTACTTC.

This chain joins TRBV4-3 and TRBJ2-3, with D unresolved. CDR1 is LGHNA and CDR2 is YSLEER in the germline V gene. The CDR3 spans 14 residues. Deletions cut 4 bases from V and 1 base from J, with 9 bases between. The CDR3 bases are TGCGCCAGCAGCCCTGGAACCGGCACAGATACGCAGTATTTT. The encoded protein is CASSPGTGTDTQYF.

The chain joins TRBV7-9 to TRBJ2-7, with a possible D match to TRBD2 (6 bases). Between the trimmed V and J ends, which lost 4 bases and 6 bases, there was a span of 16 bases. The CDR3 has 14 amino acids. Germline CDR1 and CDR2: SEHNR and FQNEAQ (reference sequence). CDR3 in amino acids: CASSSIAGTGEQYF. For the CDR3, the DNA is TGTGCCAGCAGCTCTATTGCGGGAACGGGCGAGCAGTACTTC. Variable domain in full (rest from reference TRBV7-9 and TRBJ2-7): DTGVSQNPRHKITKRGQNVTFRCDPISEHNRLYWYRQTLGQGPEFLTYFQNEAQLEKSRLLSDRFSAERPKGSFSTLEIQRTEQGDSAMYLCASSSIAGTGEQYFGPGTRLTVT.

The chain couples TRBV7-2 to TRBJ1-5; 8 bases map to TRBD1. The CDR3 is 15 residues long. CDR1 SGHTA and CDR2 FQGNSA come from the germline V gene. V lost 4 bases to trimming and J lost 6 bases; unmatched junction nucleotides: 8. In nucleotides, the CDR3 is TGTGCCAGCAGCTGGGGGACAGGATTAATTCAGCCCCAGCATTTT. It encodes CASSWGTGLIQPQHF.

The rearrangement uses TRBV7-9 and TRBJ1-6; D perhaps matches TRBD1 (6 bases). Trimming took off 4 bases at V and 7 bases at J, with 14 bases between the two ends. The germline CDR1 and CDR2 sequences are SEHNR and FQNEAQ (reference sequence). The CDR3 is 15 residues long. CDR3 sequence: CASSSLWQGNSPLHF. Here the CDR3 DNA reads TGTGCCAGCAGCTCCCTTTGGCAGGGGAATTCACCCCTCCACTTT.

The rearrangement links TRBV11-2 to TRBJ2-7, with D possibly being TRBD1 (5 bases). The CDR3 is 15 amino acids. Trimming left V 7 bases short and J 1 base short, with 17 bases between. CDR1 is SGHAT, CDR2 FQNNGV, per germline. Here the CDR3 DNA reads TGTGCCAGCATCCCCACTATTGGGGCATCCTACGAGCAGTACTTC. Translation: CASIPTIGASYEQYF. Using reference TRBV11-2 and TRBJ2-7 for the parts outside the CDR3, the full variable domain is EAGVAQSPRYKIIEKRQSVAFWCNPISGHATLYWYQQILGQGPKLLIQFQNNGVVDDSQLPKDRFSAERLKGVDSTLKIQPAKLEDSAVYLCASIPTIGASYEQYFGPGTRLTVT.

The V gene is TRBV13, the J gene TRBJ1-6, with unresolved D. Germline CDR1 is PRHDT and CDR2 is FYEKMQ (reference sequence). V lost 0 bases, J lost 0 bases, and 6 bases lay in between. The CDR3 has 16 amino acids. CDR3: CASSLGQSSYNSPLHF. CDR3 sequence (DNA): TGTGCCAGCAGCTTAGGACAGAGCTCCTATAATTCACCCCTCCACTTT.

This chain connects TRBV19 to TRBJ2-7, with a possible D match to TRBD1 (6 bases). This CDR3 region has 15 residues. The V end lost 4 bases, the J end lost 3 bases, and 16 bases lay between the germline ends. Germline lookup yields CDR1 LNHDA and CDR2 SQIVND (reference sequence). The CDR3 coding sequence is TGTGCCAGTAGTACCCGGACAGTGGACCACTACGAGCAGTACTTC. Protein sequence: CASSTRTVDHYEQYF.

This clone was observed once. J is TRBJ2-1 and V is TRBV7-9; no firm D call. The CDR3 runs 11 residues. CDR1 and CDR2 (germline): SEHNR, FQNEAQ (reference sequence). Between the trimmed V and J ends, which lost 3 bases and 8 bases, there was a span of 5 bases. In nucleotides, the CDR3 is TGTGCCAGCAGCTTGAACTATGAGCAGTTCTTC. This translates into CASSLNYEQFF.

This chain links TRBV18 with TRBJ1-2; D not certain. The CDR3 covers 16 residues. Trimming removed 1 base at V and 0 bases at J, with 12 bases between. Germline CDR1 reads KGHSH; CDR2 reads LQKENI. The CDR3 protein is CASSPRQDGANYGYTF. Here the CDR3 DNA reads TGTGCCAGCTCACCACGCCAGGACGGCGCTAACTATGGCTACACCTTC. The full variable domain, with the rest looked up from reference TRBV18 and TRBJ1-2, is NAGVMQNPRHLVRRRGQEARLRCSPMKGHSHVYWYRQLPEEGLKFMVYLQKENIIDESGMPKERFSAEFPKEGPSILRIQQVVRGDSAAYFCASSPRQDGANYGYTFGSGTRLTVV.

CDR3 sequence reads: CASSIDLRVNYGYTF. In nucleotides, the CDR3 is TGTGCCAGTAGTATAGATCTACGAGTCAACTATGGCTACACCTTC. The gene calls are TRBV19 and TRBJ1-2; D not resolved. Trimming removed 0 bases at V and 2 bases at J, with 10 bases between. CDR1 LNHDA and CDR2 SQIVND come from the germline V gene (reference sequence). The CDR3 sequence is 15 residues long.

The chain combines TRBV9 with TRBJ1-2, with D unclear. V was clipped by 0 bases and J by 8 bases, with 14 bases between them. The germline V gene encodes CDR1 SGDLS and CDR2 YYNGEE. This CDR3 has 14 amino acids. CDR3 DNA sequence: TGTGCCAGCAGCGTAGACGATGACGTTGGCGGCTACACCTTC. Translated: CASSVDDDVGGYTF. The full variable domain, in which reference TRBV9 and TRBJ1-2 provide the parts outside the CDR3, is DSGVTQTPKHLITATGQRVTLRCSPRSGDLSVYWYQQSLDQGLQFLIQYYNGEERAKGNILERFSAQQFPDLHSELNLSSLELGDSALYFCASSVDDDVGGYTFGSGTRLTVV.

This CDR3 reads CAITSTSGSGGELFF. The CDR3, as DNA: TGTGCCATCACTTCGACTAGCGGGAGTGGCGGGGAGCTGTTTTTT. The V gene is TRBV10-3, the J gene TRBJ2-2; TRBD2 matches 12 bases. V was pared by 7 bases and J by 7 bases, with 7 bases of the junction left unmatched. This CDR3 has 15 residues. Germline V CDR1 and CDR2: ENHRY, SYGVKD.

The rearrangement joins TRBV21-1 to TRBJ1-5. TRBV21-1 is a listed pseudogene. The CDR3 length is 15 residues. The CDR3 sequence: CASSKGQGGNQPQHF. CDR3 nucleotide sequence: TGTGCCAGCAGCAAAGGGCAGGGGGGGAATCAGCCCCAGCATTTT.

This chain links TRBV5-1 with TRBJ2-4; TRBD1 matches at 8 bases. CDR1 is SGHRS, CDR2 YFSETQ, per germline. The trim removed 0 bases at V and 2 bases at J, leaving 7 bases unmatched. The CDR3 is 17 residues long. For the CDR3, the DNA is TGCGCCAGCAGCTTGGAGGGACAGGATAGAACCAAAAACATTCAGTACTTC. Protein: CASSLEGQDRTKNIQYF.

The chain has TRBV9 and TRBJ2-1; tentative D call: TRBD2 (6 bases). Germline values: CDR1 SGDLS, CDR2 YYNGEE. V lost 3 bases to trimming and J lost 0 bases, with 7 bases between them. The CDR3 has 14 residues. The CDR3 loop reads CASSGGTSYNEQFF. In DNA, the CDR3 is TGTGCCAGCAGCGGCGGGACCTCCTACAATGAGCAGTTCTTC.

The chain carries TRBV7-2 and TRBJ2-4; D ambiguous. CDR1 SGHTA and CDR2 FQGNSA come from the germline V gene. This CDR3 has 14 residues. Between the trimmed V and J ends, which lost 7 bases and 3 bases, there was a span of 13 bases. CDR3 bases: TGTGCCAGCAACGTTGACCGTGTCAAAAACATTCAGTACTTC. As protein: CASNVDRVKNIQYF.

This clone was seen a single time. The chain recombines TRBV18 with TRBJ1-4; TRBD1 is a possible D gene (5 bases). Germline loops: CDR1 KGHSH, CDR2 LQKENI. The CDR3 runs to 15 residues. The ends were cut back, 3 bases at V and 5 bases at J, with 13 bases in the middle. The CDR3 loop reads CASSPQGDRNEKLFF. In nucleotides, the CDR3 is TGTGCCAGCTCACCTCAGGGAGACAGAAATGAAAAACTGTTTTTT.